The T cell receptor (beta chain) described here comes from a study of a mutant IDH1 vaccine in newly diagnosed glioma. The germline CDR1 and CDR2 sequences are MGHRA and YSYEKL. Trimming took off 1 base at V and 6 bases at J, with 15 bases between the two ends. This CDR3 comprises 16 residues. Profiled with immunoSEQ multiplex PCR; TCRdb holds only in-frame clones, not every one. Here the sample spans over 45,000 clones, 91% being singletons. Described time point: baseline, week 1 (first vaccination visit). The treatment is: pre-vaccination baseline after standard-of-care therapy. The source of this sequence is a man between 45 and 60 years old with glioma. The chain employs TRBV4-1 and TRBJ1-4, with D perhaps matching TRBD1 (5 bases). The specimen was PBMCs, collected from a glioma patient treated with radiotherapy, temozolomide or both. CDR3 nucleotide sequence: TGCGCCAGCAGCCAAGGATTTGGGGGGATGGATGAAAAACTGTTTTTT. This codes for CASSQGFGGMDEKLFF.